The T cell receptor (beta chain) described here comes from a study of metastatic and nonmetastatic thyroid tumors. Study information: Thyroid patients, malignant and benign, had repertoires compared across blood and tumor or nodule tissue.

The V gene's germline CDR1 is MNHEY and CDR2 SMNVEV (reference sequence). This CDR3 spans 16 amino acids. Thyroid surgery took place with no prior treatment in any patient. Comment on this clone: The antigen is unknown. The junction does not match germline at one end; this may be a read error.

In the source study's methods: Construction of a distant-metastasis classifier for papillary thyroid cancer relied on CDR3 differences across clinicopathological groups. TCRdb called clones again from the PCR reads with MiXCR. TCRdb's processing, not the authors', yielded these V and J calls. The table has roughly 14,000 clones, 20% to 25% seen once. Study-wide results and limits: Malignant tumors reportedly showed significantly higher TCR beta diversity than benign nodules in both blood and tumor.

Sequencing was performed on tumor tissue. This chain links TRBV27 with TRBJ2-2; 8 bases align to TRBD2. This clonotype was sampled from a female donor with papillary thyroid cancer or a benign thyroid nodule (not recorded which). Some clones in this sample may be carry-over from other donors' samples. In DNA form, the CDR3 reads TGTGCCAGTAGTTTACCGCCGACTAGCGTTACCGGGGAGCTGTTTTTT. Translated, it gives CASSLPPTSVTGELFF.